This TCR beta chain was found in a study of T cells in Graves' hyperthyroidism and ophthalmopathy. Researchers took RNA transcripts and amplified the TCR beta CDR3 regions from them. Researchers ran a first-round RT-PCR on the TCR CDR3 using the HTBI primer set. TCRdb redid the calling of the multiplex PCR reads with MiXCR, one entry per CDR3 protein. In the table there are roughly 500,000 distinct CDR3 sequences, 46% of which are singletons. CDR3 length equals 15 residues. Germline assignment: CDR1 SGHTA and CDR2 FQGNSA. V was pared by 1 base and J by 4 bases, with 5 bases of the junction left unmatched. Patients were excluded because of uncontrolled infection, other autoimmune disease, pregnancy or lactation.

This clonotype was obtained from an adult woman with Graves' disease, either hyperthyroidism or ophthalmopathy (not recorded which). The V gene is TRBV7-2, the J gene TRBJ1-1; 8 nucleotides align to TRBD1. The sequenced sample consisted of peripheral blood or thyroid tissue (not recorded which). Here the CDR3 DNA reads TGTGCCAGCAGCTTAGTAACAGGGGGGGTCACTGAAGCTTTCTTT. The encoded protein is CASSLVTGGVTEAFF.